These 22 T cell receptor beta chains share one sample of origin, sequenced in a study of cytomegalovirus exposure and HLA in healthy donors. 13 Jbeta primers and 60 Vbeta primers were used for the PCR. The table came from immunoSEQ multiplex PCR; TCRdb's copy has only in-frame clones and leaves some out. The sample lists 94,000 or so clones; about 70% were seen once. The sequenced material came from PBMCs. These receptors were taken from a man in his sixties in good health and CMV-seronegative.

The chain uses TRBV19 and TRBJ2-7, with D possibly matching TRBD2 (7 bases). The CDR3 spans 13 residues. Germline V gene sequence: CDR1 LNHDA, CDR2 SQIVND (reference sequence). V lost 9 bases, J lost 3 bases, and 15 bases lay in between. Here the CDR3 reads CASSKGGIYEQYF. The CDR3 DNA follows: TGTGCCAGCTCGAAGGGGGGGATCTACGAGCAGTACTTC.

The rearrangement uses TRBV11-2 and TRBJ2-2; D is uncertain. Per germline, CDR1 SGHAT and CDR2 FQNNGV. This CDR3 is 13 amino acids long. Trimming pared 2 bases from V and 7 bases from J, leaving 8 bases between. The CDR3 is CASSLSSVGELFF. CDR3 in DNA: TGTGCCAGCAGCTTATCCTCGGTCGGGGAGCTGTTTTTT.

The rearrangement uses TRBV11-2 and TRBJ2-7; 10 positions agree with TRBD1. J gave up 3 bases and V 5 bases, and 4 bases lay outside the gene matches. Looked up from germline, CDR1 is SGHAT and CDR2 is FQNNGV. The CDR3 extends over 14 amino acids. CDR3 sequence: CASSNRDRGYEQYF. DNA for the CDR3: TGTGCCAGCAGCAACCGGGACAGGGGCTACGAGCAGTACTTC.

This clone has a single count. This chain links TRBV28 with TRBJ2-1; 12 bases line up with TRBD2. Germline V gene lookup returns CDR1 MDHEN and CDR2 SYDVKM. This CDR3 region has 17 residues. Losses at the gene ends were 2 bases for V and 4 bases for J; bases not matched to a gene: 6. The CDR3 here is CASSLKGGTSGYNEQFF. The CDR3 bases are TGTGCCAGCAGTTTAAAGGGAGGGACTAGCGGGTACAATGAGCAGTTCTTC. The full variable domain, its missing parts supplied by reference TRBV28 and TRBJ2-1, is DVKVTQSSRYLVKRTGEKVFLECVQDMDHENMFWYRQDPGLGLRLIYFSYDVKMKEKGDIPEGYSVSREKKERFSLILESASTNQTSMYLCASSLKGGTSGYNEQFFGPGTRLTVL.

The gene calls are TRBV5-6 and TRBJ2-7, with 9 bases identical to TRBD1. The length of the CDR3 is 16 residues. Germline V lookup: CDR1 SGHDT, CDR2 YYEEEE. The J segment lost 4 bases and the V segment lost 5 bases, leaving 13 bases of the junction unmatched. The CDR3 DNA follows: TGTGCCAGCAGTGACCGCTGGACAGGGGATAGGTACGAGCAGTACTTC. Amino acids: CASSDRWTGDRYEQYF.

The rearrangement joins TRBV6-1 to TRBJ2-3; D perhaps matches TRBD2 (5 bases). The V gene lost 2 bases and the J gene lost 5 bases, with 8 bases spanning the gap. The CDR3 has 13 amino acids. Germline-derived CDR1 and CDR2 are MNHNS and SASEGT. The CDR3 sequence: CASSESRGDTQYF. CDR3 bases: TGTGCCAGCAGTGAAAGCCGGGGAGATACGCAGTATTTT.

This rearrangement joins TRBV5-6 to TRBJ2-7; D is unclear. Trimming left V 4 bases short and J 0 bases short, with 2 bases between. The CDR3 is 11 amino acids. The germline V gene encodes CDR1 SGHDT and CDR2 YYEEEE. The CDR3 DNA reads as TGTGCCAGCAGCCACTCCTACGAGCAGTACTTC. Residues: CASSHSYEQYF.

The rearrangement uses TRBV30 and TRBJ2-3, with unresolved D. The CDR3 has 14 amino acids. Germline lookup yields CDR1 GTSNPN and CDR2 SVGIG (reference sequence). V gave up 3 bases and J gave up 0 bases, with 10 bases separating them. The CDR3 DNA is TGTGCCTGGAGCCCTATTTTAAGCACAGATACGCAGTATTTT. This codes for CAWSPILSTDTQYF.

The chain employs TRBV10-1 and TRBJ2-6, with TRBD1 as a possible D gene (5 bases). V was shortened by 8 bases and J by 0 bases, with 17 bases between the two germline ends. CDR3 size: 17 residues. Germline V lookup: CDR1 WNHNN, CDR2 SYGVQD (reference sequence). This CDR3 reads CASGRQKPLSGANVLTF. In DNA form, the CDR3 reads TGCGCCAGCGGCCGACAGAAACCTCTCTCTGGGGCCAACGTCCTGACTTTC.

The rearrangement uses TRBV7-2 and TRBJ1-1; 8 bases line up with TRBD1. The length of the CDR3 is 14 residues. Germline values: CDR1 SGHTA, CDR2 FQGNSA. V lost 5 bases, J lost 4 bases, and 6 bases stayed unmatched. The CDR3, as DNA: TGTGCCAGCAGCGTCAGGGGGCTCGGCACTGAAGCTTTCTTT. Residues: CASSVRGLGTEAFF. The whole variable domain, remainder taken from reference TRBV7-2 and TRBJ1-1, is GAGVSQSPSNKVTEKGKDVELRCDPISGHTALYWYRQSLGQGLEFLIYFQGNSAPDKSGLPSDRFSAERTGGSVSTLTIQRTQQEDSAVYLCASSVRGLGTEAFFGQGTRLTVV.

The chain uses TRBV5-5 and TRBJ2-3; the D gene is possibly TRBD1 (5 bases). The CDR3 contains 15 residues. The germline gives CDR1 SGHKS, CDR2 YYEKEE (reference sequence). The V and J ends lost 0 bases and 6 bases respectively, with 14 bases between them. Written as DNA, the CDR3 is TGTGCCAGCAGCTTGGAACTCGACAGCGCCGATACGCAGTATTTT. This encodes CASSLELDSADTQYF.

The V and J genes are TRBV15 and TRBJ2-2, with 7 bases identical to TRBD2. This CDR3 comprises 17 residues. Germline V CDR1 and CDR2: LNHNV, YYDKDF (reference sequence). After removal of 3 bases from V and 1 base from J, the junction contained 8 bases not matched to a gene. CDR3 coding DNA: TGTGCCACCAGCAGCCGGGAGGTAGCGGAGAACACCGGGGAGCTGTTTTTT. This translates into CATSSREVAENTGELFF. Full variable domain (rest looked up from reference TRBV15 and TRBJ2-2): DAMVIQNPRYQVTQFGKPVTLSCSQTLNHNVMYWYQQKSSQAPKLLFHYYDKDFNNEADTPDNFQSRRPNTSFCFLDIRSPGLGDTAMYLCATSSREVAENTGELFFGEGSRLTVL.

V usage is TRBV5-1 and J usage is TRBJ2-7, with 7 bases fitting TRBD2. Germline CDR1 is SGHRS and CDR2 is YFSETQ. This CDR3 has 14 amino acids. Trimming cost V 0 bases and J 9 bases; bases outside gene matches: 9. The CDR3 DNA sequence: TGCGCCAGCAGCTTGGCGGGAGGCTCGAAGGGGCAGTACTTC. Translating it yields CASSLAGGSKGQYF.

The chain uses TRBV6-5 and TRBJ2-5; D is perhaps TRBD2 (5 bases). Germline CDR1 reads MNHEY; CDR2 reads SVGAGI. This CDR3 contains 14 residues. Trimming removed 7 bases from V and 4 bases from J, with 16 bases in between. The CDR3 bases are TGTGCCAGCACCGACACTAGATTACCAGAGACCCAGTACTTC. Its protein product is CASTDTRLPETQYF.

The CDR3: CASRAKSSYNEQFF. CDR3 nucleotide sequence: TGTGCCAGCAGGGCCAAAAGCTCCTACAATGAGCAGTTCTTC. The chain uses TRBV28 and TRBJ2-1, with D hard to call. V was clipped by 6 bases and J by 0 bases, with 9 bases between them. The CDR3 is made up of 14 amino acids. CDR1 MDHEN and CDR2 SYDVKM come from the germline V gene.

This clone was recorded once. The gene calls are TRBV6-5 and TRBJ2-7, with TRBD2 matching 11 bases. This CDR3 spans 15 amino acids. CDR1 MNHEY and CDR2 SVGAGI come from the germline V gene. After removal of 6 bases from V and 0 bases from J, the junction contained 4 bases not matched to a gene. The CDR3 sequence is CASSYGTSGSYEQYF. CDR3 nucleotides: TGTGCCAGCAGCTACGGGACTAGCGGCTCCTACGAGCAGTACTTC.

This clone showed up just once. The gene calls are TRBV5-1 and TRBJ1-2; no clear D. Trimming removed 0 bases at V and 7 bases at J, with 16 bases between. The CDR3 is made up of 15 amino acids. Germline CDR1 SGHRS, CDR2 YFSETQ. In DNA, the CDR3 is TGCGCCAGCAGCTTGGAGGCGGGCCGAGGCGTTGGCTACACCTTC. This sequence encodes CASSLEAGRGVGYTF.

V usage is TRBV11-2 and J usage is TRBJ2-1; D may be TRBD2 (5 bases). CDR1 and CDR2 (germline): SGHAT, FQNNGV. The CDR3 runs to 14 residues. Trimming pared 1 base from V and 6 bases from J, leaving 10 bases between. CDR3 residues: CASSLGLASNEQFF. The CDR3 DNA follows: TGTGCCAGCAGCTTAGGTCTAGCTTCCAATGAGCAGTTCTTC.

The rearrangement links TRBV2 to TRBJ1-1; D unresolved. Deletions cut 7 bases from V and 6 bases from J, with 9 bases between. The CDR3 has 11 amino acids. The germline V gene has CDR1 SNHLY and CDR2 FYNNEI. The CDR3 sequence: CASMARAEAFF. CDR3 sequence (DNA): TGTGCCAGCATGGCGAGGGCTGAAGCTTTCTTT. The variable domain in full, with the rest retrieved from reference TRBV2 and TRBJ1-1, is EPEVTQTPSHQVTQMGQEVILRCVPISNHLYFYWYRQILGQKVEFLVSFYNNEISEKSEIFDDQFSVERPDGSNFTLKIRSTKLEDSAMYFCASMARAEAFFGQGTRLTVV.

The J gene is TRBJ2-1, the V gene TRBV18; D perhaps matches TRBD1 (7 bases). Per the germline V gene, CDR1 is KGHSH and CDR2 is LQKENI. The CDR3 runs 14 residues. The V and J ends lost 4 bases and 10 bases respectively, with 17 bases between them. CDR3 nucleotides: TGTGCCAGCTCACTCACCAGGGGGGAGGTAGAGCAGTTCTTC. It encodes CASSLTRGEVEQFF.

The V gene is TRBV27, the J gene TRBJ2-2, with D unclear. The CDR3 consists of 13 residues. V was pared by 4 bases and J by 4 bases, with 7 bases between. Germline-derived CDR1 and CDR2 are MNHEY and SMNVEV (reference sequence). CDR3 protein: CASSWRLTGELFF. CDR3 nucleotides: TGTGCCAGCAGTTGGCGGCTCACCGGGGAGCTGTTTTTT.

The V and J genes are TRBV7-2 and TRBJ1-1; 8 bases agree with TRBD1. This CDR3 spans 16 amino acids. Germline-derived CDR1 and CDR2 are SGHTA and FQGNSA. The J segment lost 3 bases and the V segment lost 5 bases, leaving 11 bases of the junction unmatched. In DNA form, the CDR3 reads TGTGCCAGCAGCCTCATTGGGACAGGTACTTACACTGAAGCTTTCTTT. Translation: CASSLIGTGTYTEAFF. Full variable domain (missing parts from reference TRBV7-2 and TRBJ1-1): GAGVSQSPSNKVTEKGKDVELRCDPISGHTALYWYRQSLGQGLEFLIYFQGNSAPDKSGLPSDRFSAERTGGSVSTLTIQRTQQEDSAVYLCASSLIGTGTYTEAFFGQGTRLTVV.